A selection of T cell receptor beta chains follows, all from one sample in a study of cytotoxic CD8 clonotypes in ibrutinib-treated CLL. Generated by immunoSEQ multiplex PCR, the TCRdb table keeps only in-frame clones and is missing some. The table has over 100,000 clones, 70% to 90% seen once. Sequenced material: PBMCs, taken after 24 months of ibrutinib treatment. Receptor source: a human donor with chronic lymphocytic leukemia. Each CDR3 is given with its conserved first and last residue. D genes are given only for firm matches. For some rows the clone size is stated as once, few or many, or as a class when expanded; others skip it.

cdr3_aa cdr3_nt j_call v_call d_call clone_size
CASSFTQTGADTQYF TGCGCCAGCAGCTTTACCCAGACCGGCGCAGATACGCAGTATTTT TRBJ2-3 TRBV5-1 . few
CASSESGILPYEQYF TGTGCCAGCAGTGAATCCGGCATCCTTCCATACGAGCAGTACTTC TRBJ2-7 TRBV25-1 . once
CAISGEGLNSPLHF TGTGCCATCAGTGGTGAGGGTTTGAATTCACCCCTCCACTTT TRBJ1-6 TRBV10-3 . .
CASSPGTSGLDTQYF TGTGCCAGCAGTCCCGGGACTAGCGGACTAGATACGCAGTATTTT TRBJ2-3 TRBV28 TRBD2 .
CASSPGVTDQPQHF TGTGCCAGCAGCCCAGGGGTAACCGATCAGCCCCAGCATTTT TRBJ1-5 TRBV7-9 . .
CACPGGPNTGELFF TGTGCCTGTCCGGGGGGGCCGAACACCGGGGAGCTGTTTTTT TRBJ2-2 TRBV30 TRBD2 .
CASSLSGTSNEQFF TGTGCCAGCAGCTTGAGCGGGACTAGCAATGAGCAGTTCTTC TRBJ2-1 TRBV5-5 TRBD2 .
CAWRTTGRTDTQYF TGTGCCTGGAGGACGACAGGGCGGACAGATACGCAGTATTTT TRBJ2-3 TRBV30 TRBD1 .
CASTAETGRAGELFF TGCGCCAGCACGGCGGAAACAGGGAGGGCCGGGGAGCTGTTTTTT TRBJ2-2 TRBV5-1 . few
CASSYSAGGADTQYF TGTGCCAGCAGTTATTCGGCAGGGGGTGCAGATACGCAGTATTTT TRBJ2-3 TRBV6-6 TRBD1 .
CAINGNGYTF TGTGCCATCAATGGGAATGGCTACACCTTC TRBJ1-2 TRBV21-1 . .
CASSLKWAYNEQFF TGCGCCAGCAGCCTGAAGTGGGCCTACAATGAGCAGTTCTTC TRBJ2-1 TRBV4-1 . few
CASSRTTGGTNQPQHF TGCGCCAGCAGCCGGACGACAGGGGGTACCAATCAGCCCCAGCATTTT TRBJ1-5 TRBV4-1 TRBD1 .
CASSYGGSAYGYTF TGTGCCAGCAGTTATGGGGGGTCCGCCTATGGCTACACCTTC TRBJ1-2 TRBV6-6 . .
CASSETTGELFF TGTGCCAGCAGTGAAACTACCGGGGAGCTGTTTTTT TRBJ2-2 TRBV6-1 . .
CASSIGTENEKLFF TGTGCCAGTAGTATTGGGACAGAGAATGAAAAACTGTTTTTT TRBJ1-4 TRBV19 TRBD1 .
CASSVGGDSSPLHF TGTGCCAGCAGCGTAGGGGGGGATAGTTCACCCCTCCACTTT TRBJ1-6 TRBV9 . .
CASSIRAYRGQDTGELFF TGTGCCAGTAGTATCAGGGCCTACAGGGGGCAGGACACCGGGGAGCTGTTTTTT TRBJ2-2 TRBV19 TRBD1 .
CASSPRTGTGETQYF TGTGCCAGCAGCCCGCGGACAGGGACCGGCGAGACCCAGTACTTC TRBJ2-5 TRBV7-9 TRBD1 .
CASSLGQGAYNEQFF TGTGCCAGCAGTTTAGGGCAGGGGGCCTACAATGAGCAGTTCTTC TRBJ2-1 TRBV27 TRBD1 .
CASSYLAGQAYEQYF TGTGCCAGCAGTTACCTCGCGGGACAGGCCTACGAGCAGTACTTC TRBJ2-7 TRBV6-5 TRBD1 .
CASSEQGSGNTIYF TGTGCCAGCAGCGAACAGGGTTCTGGAAACACCATATATTTT TRBJ1-3 TRBV7-9 . once
CASSLSRGGNTEAFF TGTGCCAGCAGTCTCTCCAGGGGCGGCAACACTGAAGCTTTCTTT TRBJ1-1 TRBV27 . .
CASSLGGGSEQYF TGTGCCAGCAGCCTCGGCGGGGGTTCCGAGCAGTACTTC TRBJ2-7 TRBV4-2 TRBD2 .
CASSNKGTASGNQPQHF TGTGCCAGTAGTAATAAAGGGACAGCAAGTGGCAATCAGCCCCAGCATTTT TRBJ1-5 TRBV19 TRBD1 .
CASSLTLGRGMEETQYF TGTGCCAGCAGCTTGACCTTGGGGAGGGGAATGGAAGAGACCCAGTACTTC TRBJ2-5 TRBV5-5 TRBD2 .
CASSFGTASYEQYF TGTGCCAGCAGCTTCGGGACAGCGTCCTACGAGCAGTACTTC TRBJ2-7 TRBV9 TRBD1 .
CASAKRGVQETQYF TGTGCCAGCGCAAAGAGAGGGGTACAAGAGACCCAGTACTTC TRBJ2-5 TRBV7-3 . .
CASSQRGREGGYTF TGTGCCAGCAGCCAACGTGGAAGGGAGGGTGGCTACACCTTC TRBJ1-2 TRBV5-6 . .
CASRGRGQRDEKLFF TGTGCCAGCAGGGGGAGGGGACAGCGGGATGAAAAACTGTTTTTT TRBJ1-4 TRBV28 TRBD1 .
CATRWASGAPYEQYF TGTGCCACCCGCTGGGCTAGCGGCGCCCCCTACGAGCAGTACTTC TRBJ2-7 TRBV27 TRBD2 .
CASSSQGVYNEQFF TGTGCCAGCAGCTCCCAGGGGGTGTACAATGAGCAGTTCTTC TRBJ2-1 TRBV11-1 TRBD1 .
CASSIIPGRGRNTGELFF TGTGCCAGTAGTATAATCCCGGGCAGGGGGCGTAACACCGGGGAGCTGTTTTTT TRBJ2-2 TRBV19 TRBD1 once
CASSVESGAGELFF TGTGCCAGCAGCGTAGAGTCGGGGGCCGGGGAGCTGTTTTTT TRBJ2-2 TRBV9 . .
CASSLGHSYEQYF TGCGCCAGCAGCTTGGGACACTCCTACGAGCAGTACTTC TRBJ2-7 TRBV5-1 . .
CASSTGQGTNEQYF TGTGCCAGCAGTACCGGACAGGGGACCAACGAGCAGTACTTC TRBJ2-7 TRBV6-6 TRBD1 .
CASSSGTAAFF TGTGCCAGCAGCTCCGGGACGGCAGCTTTCTTT TRBJ1-1 TRBV7-9 . .
CASLPGGLGTEAFF TGTGCCAGCCTCCCAGGGGGGCTAGGTACTGAAGCTTTCTTT TRBJ1-1 TRBV6-5 TRBD1 once
CASSRQGGDTEAFF TGTGCCAGCTCGCGGCAGGGGGGGGACACTGAAGCTTTCTTT TRBJ1-1 TRBV18 TRBD1 .
CASSPQGGGVYEQYF TGTGCCAGCAGCCCCCAAGGGGGAGGTGTCTACGAGCAGTACTTC TRBJ2-7 TRBV7-2 . .
CASSYSYEQYF TGTGCCAGCAGCTACTCCTACGAGCAGTACTTC TRBJ2-7 TRBV11-2 . .
CASRRGTERGQPQHF TGTGCCAGCAGGCGGGGGACGGAACGGGGACAGCCCCAGCATTTT TRBJ1-5 TRBV28 . .
CASSGLAGVYNEQFF TGTGCCAGCAGCGGACTAGCGGGAGTCTACAATGAGCAGTTCTTC TRBJ2-1 TRBV28 TRBD2 .
CASSRNTGLGGGPPTLHF TGTGCCAGCAGCCGTAATACAGGGCTTGGCGGCGGGCCCCCCACCCTCCACTTT TRBJ1-6 TRBV7-9 . .
CASSPAPRASDGYTF TGTGCCAGCTCACCTGCCCCGAGGGCGAGCGATGGCTACACCTTC TRBJ1-2 TRBV18 . .